This paragraph covers one T cell receptor beta chain sequence. The data belong to a study of T-cell memory formation after mild COVID-19. Trimming cost V 5 bases and J 8 bases, with 13 bases left between them. From germline, CDR1 is SGHTA and CDR2 FQGNSA. The CDR3 has 14 amino acids. One entry per CDR3 protein, called by TCRdb with MiXCR from the 5' RACE reads. Of roughly 450,000 distinct CDR3 sequences detected, about a sixth appear once; the ten largest clones hold 20% to 25%. The J gene is TRBJ1-6, the V gene TRBV7-2; D is possibly TRBD1 (5 bases). The sample consisted of PBMCs or a T cell subset sorted from them (not recorded which). The receptor was derived from a young man who had mild COVID-19 (a few samples of this study predate the infection). Cell type and time point are not known. CDR3 nucleotide sequence: TGTGCCAGCAGCCTCAGGGTAATGGATTCACCCCTCCACTTT. Its protein is CASSLRVMDSPLHF.